The source of this T cell receptor beta chain is a study of cytomegalovirus exposure and HLA in healthy donors. Across the whole study: The roughly 130 validation repertoires used the same platform as the approximately 670 first-cohort repertoires (as reported by a later analysis). General observations from the study: Published work reported that the classifier diagnosed cytomegalovirus status with high specificity and sensitivity.

To note about this clone: Its cognate antigen is unknown.

CDR3 length: 15 amino acids. Assay used: immunoSEQ multiplex PCR; TCRdb lists only in-frame clones, some missing. The sample has about 350,000 clones, roughly 87% seen once. What was sequenced was PBMCs. The source is a woman aged 25-40 years in good health and CMV-seropositive. This chain connects TRBV21-1 to TRBJ1-2; TRBD1 is the table's D call and was not checked against the DNA. TRBV21-1 is a pseudogene. The CDR3 DNA is TGTGCCAGGGGAACCGGGACAGGGGGCAACTATGGCTACACCTTC. This gives the protein CARGTGTGGNYGYTF.